The rows below give T cell receptor beta chains drawn from one sample of a study of control samples from healthy donors and cancer patients. Produced via immunoSEQ multiplex PCR; TCRdb's table is partial and in-frame only. The repertoire holds fewer than 200,000 clones, with around 90% as singletons. The material sequenced was blood. These receptors were collected from a woman aged 45-59 years in good health. Both conserved end residues are part of each CDR3. The order of the fields is clone size, J gene, V gene, D gene, CDR3 protein, CDR3 DNA. The D gene is left open where the match is weak. Only part of the rows carry a size: once, few, many, or a class if the clone is expanded.

>-|TRBJ2-2|TRBV7-2|TRBD2
CASSLKGGRAVSGELFF
TGTGCCAGCAGCTTAAAGGGCGGGAGGGCCGTTTCGGGGGAGCTGTTTTTT
>-|TRBJ1-2|TRBV28|TRBD1
CASSLGQGFGYTF
TGTGCCAGCAGTTTGGGACAGGGGTTTGGCTACACCTTC
>-|TRBJ1-3|TRBV5-4|-
CASSLDSGSGNTIYF
TGTGCCAGCAGCTTGGATTCAGGCTCTGGAAACACCATATATTTT
>once|TRBJ2-5|TRBV4-1|-
CASSHLRLQETQYF
TGCGCCAGCAGCCACCTTCGACTTCAAGAGACCCAGTACTTC
>-|TRBJ1-1|TRBV29-1|TRBD1
CSVADRANTEAFF
TGCAGCGTCGCCGACAGGGCGAACACTGAAGCTTTCTTT
>-|TRBJ1-2|TRBV27|-
CATGANYGYTF
TGTGCCACCGGAGCTAACTATGGCTACACCTTC
>-|TRBJ2-1|TRBV29-1|TRBD2
CSVATSGIRSSEQFF
TGCAGCGTTGCGACTAGCGGGATAAGGTCGAGTGAGCAGTTCTTC
>-|TRBJ2-2|TRBV7-2|-
CASSGQGWDTGELFF
TGTGCCAGCAGCGGGCAGGGGTGGGACACCGGGGAGCTGTTTTTT
>-|TRBJ2-6|TRBV19|-
CASSIDLGHRSGANVLTF
TGTGCCAGTAGTATAGATCTAGGTCATCGCTCTGGGGCCAACGTCCTGACTTTC
>-|TRBJ2-3|TRBV10-3|TRBD2
CAISRTSGGATDTQYF
TGTGCCATCAGCCGGACTAGCGGGGGGGCAACAGATACGCAGTATTTT
>-|TRBJ1-2|TRBV6-2/TRBV6-3|-
CASSYSLSHYGYTF
TGTGCCAGCAGTTACTCGTTGAGTCACTATGGCTACACCTTC
>-|TRBJ2-5|TRBV3-1/TRBV3-2|-
CASSQERELRRETQYF
TGTGCCAGCAGCCAAGAACGGGAGCTGCGTCGTGAGACCCAGTACTTC
>-|TRBJ1-2|TRBV4-3|-
CASRNDGPYGYTF
TGCGCCAGCAGGAATGACGGACCTTATGGCTACACCTTC
>-|TRBJ1-1|TRBV4-1|TRBD1
CASSQGFWGQGGTEAFF
TGCGCCAGCAGCCAAGGTTTCTGGGGCCAGGGGGGCACTGAAGCTTTCTTT
>-|TRBJ2-7|TRBV30|TRBD1
CAWSVLRSTGGMYEQYF
TGTGCCTGGAGTGTGTTACGGTCGACAGGGGGCATGTACGAGCAGTACTTC
>-|TRBJ2-1|TRBV2|-
CASSPDLYNEQFF
TGTGCCAGCAGCCCCGACTTATACAATGAGCAGTTCTTC
>-|TRBJ1-2|TRBV24-1|-
CATSDSAGRNYGYTF
TGTGCCACCAGTGATTCCGCGGGCCGTAACTATGGCTACACCTTC
>-|TRBJ2-3|TRBV7-3|-
CASSPRKAGTDTQYF
TGTGCCAGCAGCCCTCGGAAGGCCGGCACAGATACGCAGTATTTT
>-|TRBJ2-7|TRBV24-1|TRBD1
CATSDQRTGVDEQYF
TGTGCCACCAGTGATCAAAGGACAGGGGTCGACGAGCAGTACTTC
>-|TRBJ1-4|TRBV18|-
CASSLRREYPHHRDEKLFF
TGTGCCAGCTCACTCCGCAGGGAATATCCTCACCATCGGGATGAAAAACTGTTTTTT
>-|TRBJ2-1|TRBV4-2|TRBD2
CASSQDDGGRNEQFF
TGTGCCAGCAGCCAAGATGATGGCGGGAGAAATGAGCAGTTCTTC
>-|TRBJ2-7|TRBV19|TRBD2
CASSWGGLAGHYEQYF
TGTGCCAGTAGCTGGGGGGGACTAGCGGGACACTACGAGCAGTACTTC
>-|TRBJ2-5|TRBV11-3|TRBD1
CASSLGQSETQYF
TGTGCCAGCAGCCTGGGACAGTCAGAGACCCAGTACTTC
>-|TRBJ2-7|TRBV6-5|-
CASSPLYDRHYEQYF
TGTGCCAGCAGCCCCCTCTATGACAGGCACTACGAGCAGTACTTC
>few|TRBJ1-5|TRBV4-2|-
CASSQDLGIGQPQHF
TGTGCCAGCAGCCAAGATTTGGGGATAGGACAGCCCCAGCATTTT
>-|TRBJ2-1|TRBV10-3|TRBD2
CAISAIAGTSYNEQFF
TGTGCCATCAGTGCGATAGCGGGGACATCCTACAATGAGCAGTTCTTC
>-|TRBJ2-1|TRBV28|-
CASSWASAYNEQFF
TGTGCCAGCAGTTGGGCGAGTGCCTACAATGAGCAGTTCTTC
>once|TRBJ2-3|TRBV7-3|TRBD1
CASSSQGTDTQYF
TGTGCCAGCAGCTCACAGGGGACGGATACGCAGTATTTT
>once|TRBJ2-1|TRBV12-5|TRBD2
CASGLEAGLAAEQFF
TGTGCTAGTGGTTTGGAGGCCGGACTAGCAGCTGAGCAGTTCTTC
>once|TRBJ1-1|TRBV27|-
CASSFLDLNTEAFF
TGTGCCAGCAGTTTTTTGGACTTGAACACTGAAGCTTTCTTT
>-|TRBJ2-5|TRBV5-1|-
CASSRTAQETQYF
TGCGCCAGCAGTCGGACAGCCCAAGAGACCCAGTACTTC
>-|TRBJ2-2|TRBV10-3|TRBD1
CAISRQGADTGELFF
TGTGCCATCAGTAGACAGGGGGCGGACACCGGGGAGCTGTTTTTT
>-|TRBJ1-2|TRBV27|-
CASLPWGGYTF
TGTGCCAGCCTCCCCTGGGGAGGCTACACCTTC
>-|TRBJ1-1|TRBV7-2|-
CASSLTQGNTEAFF
TGTGCCAGCAGCTTAACCCAGGGGAACACTGAAGCTTTCTTT
>-|TRBJ1-1|TRBV28|TRBD1
CASSLQGLTEAFF
TGTGCCAGCAGCCTACAGGGGCTTACTGAAGCTTTCTTT
>-|TRBJ2-3|TRBV2|TRBD2
CASSVSSGDSTDTQYF
TGTGCCAGCAGTGTTTCCAGCGGGGATAGCACAGATACGCAGTATTTT
>-|TRBJ2-7|TRBV7-3|TRBD2
CASSLEAGGQDEQYF
TGTGCCAGCAGCCTCGAAGCGGGGGGGCAGGACGAGCAGTACTTC
>-|TRBJ1-6|TRBV12-3/TRBV12-4|-
CASSPLQGSPLHF
TGTGCCAGCAGTCCCCTACAGGGCTCACCCCTCCACTTT
>-|TRBJ2-3|TRBV5-1|-
CASSLGKGVGVDTQYF
TGCGCCAGCAGCTTGGGAAAGGGCGTCGGTGTAGATACGCAGTATTTT
>-|TRBJ1-2|TRBV11-2|-
CASSLPTRTYGYTF
TGTGCCAGCAGCTTACCAACCAGGACCTATGGCTACACCTTC
>-|TRBJ1-1|TRBV5-1|-
CASRTNSINTEAFF
TGCGCCAGCAGGACAAATAGCATCAACACTGAAGCTTTCTTT
>-|TRBJ1-5|TRBV19|-
CASSMYGAVGQPQHF
TGTGCCAGTAGTATGTATGGGGCCGTCGGACAGCCCCAGCATTTT
>-|TRBJ1-2|TRBV18|-
CASSGGGDGYTF
TGTGCCAGCTCCGGAGGTGGGGATGGCTACACCTTC
>few|TRBJ1-2|TRBV27|-
CASRSPNYGYTF
TGTGCCAGCAGGTCACCCAACTATGGCTACACCTTC
>-|TRBJ2-2|TRBV5-1|-
CASSLEPGANTGELFF
TGCGCCAGCAGCTTGGAGCCAGGGGCGAACACCGGGGAGCTGTTTTTT
>-|TRBJ2-7|TRBV9|-
CASSAGTAYEQYF
TGTGCCAGCAGCGCAGGGACCGCCTACGAGCAGTACTTC
>-|TRBJ2-1|TRBV11-1|TRBD1
CASSLAGTAAYEQFF
TGTGCCAGCAGCTTAGCGGGGACAGCCGCTTACGAGCAGTTCTTC
>-|TRBJ1-2|TRBV25-1|-
CASSEISGYGYTF
TGTGCCAGCAGTGAGATATCAGGCTATGGCTACACCTTC
>-|TRBJ2-4|TRBV11-1|-
CASSPRTLTKNIQYF
TGTGCCAGCAGCCCACGAACCTTAACCAAAAACATTCAGTACTTC
>-|TRBJ1-2|TRBV6-1|-
CASSEAGYGYTF
TGTGCCAGCAGTGAAGCTGGCTATGGCTACACCTTC